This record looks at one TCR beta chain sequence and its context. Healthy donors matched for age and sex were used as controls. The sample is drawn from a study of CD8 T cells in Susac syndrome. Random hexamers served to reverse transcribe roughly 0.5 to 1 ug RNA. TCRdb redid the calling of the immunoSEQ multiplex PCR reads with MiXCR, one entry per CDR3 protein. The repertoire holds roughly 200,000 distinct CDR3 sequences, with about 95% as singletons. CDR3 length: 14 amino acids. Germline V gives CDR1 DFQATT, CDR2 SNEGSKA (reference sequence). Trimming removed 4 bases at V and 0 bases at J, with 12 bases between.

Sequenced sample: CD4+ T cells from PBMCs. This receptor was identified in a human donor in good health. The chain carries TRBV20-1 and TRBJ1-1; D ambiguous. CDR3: CSAKRRSLNTEAFF. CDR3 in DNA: TGCAGTGCTAAGCGGCGGTCGCTGAACACTGAAGCTTTCTTT.